This TCR beta chain was identified during a study of T cells in Graves' hyperthyroidism and ophthalmopathy. Study-level findings and limits: Within blood appeared most thyroid clonotypes that had expanded above 0.001.

Uncontrolled infection, other autoimmune disease, pregnancy or lactation barred patients from enrollment. Using around 10 ml of fresh peripheral blood, PBMCs were prepared. This clonotype was detected ten times or more. Its cognate antigen is unknown. V was clipped by 5 bases and J by 10 bases, with 21 bases between them. From germline, CDR1 is MNHNS and CDR2 SASEGT. CDR3 size: 15 residues. Amplification targeted TCR beta CDR3 regions from RNA transcripts. First-round RT-PCR targeting the TCR CDR3 was performed with the HTBI primer set. In TCRdb, the multiplex PCR reads were re-called with MiXCR into one record per CDR3 protein. The sample has around 380,000 distinct CDR3 sequences, roughly 14% seen once.

The receptor was isolated from a man aged 30 to 45 with Graves' hyperthyroidism that later progressed to Graves' ophthalmopathy. The chain is built from TRBV6-1 and TRBJ2-1; tentative D call: TRBD1 (6 bases). Sequencing was carried out using blood. The CDR3 region is CASSILGVRGGEQFF. The CDR3, as DNA: TGTGCCAGCAGTATCTTAGGTGTCAGGGGCGGCGAGCAGTTCTTC.